This T cell receptor (beta chain) emerged from a study of blood T cell repertoires in COVID-19. Across the study: Spain, Italy and the United States supplied samples that represented acute and convalescent COVID-19.

The table came from immunoSEQ multiplex PCR; TCRdb's copy has only in-frame clones and leaves some out. The table has 300,000 to 350,000 clones, 88% seen once. In its sample, this clone was seen once. The sample consisted of PBMCs or T cells enriched from blood (not recorded which). This receptor was obtained from a woman aged 25 to 39 who had been exposed to COVID-19.

Here the CDR3 reads CASSLNSAGSSYGYTF. CDR3 in DNA: TGTGCCAGCAGCTTAAATTCGGCAGGGTCTAGCTATGGCTACACCTTC. This chain connects TRBV7-8 to TRBJ1-2; D is possibly TRBD1 (5 bases). Germline assignment: CDR1 SGHVS and CDR2 FQNEAQ. The CDR3 runs 16 residues. Trimming took 2 bases from V and 4 from J, leaving 17 bases between them.